The entry below describes one T cell receptor (beta chain). This specimen comes from a study of blood T cell repertoires in COVID-19. Across the whole study: The United States, Italy and Spain supplied acute and convalescent COVID-19 samples. The cDNA or gDNA used as material had been derived from T cells, B-cell-depleted T cells, or PBMCs.

Trimming shortened V by 2 bases and J by 5 bases, and 9 bases separated the two germline ends. Germline CDR1 and CDR2: MDHEN and SYDVKM. The CDR3 runs to 13 residues. In the source study's methods: The assay estimated nucleated cells by amplifying reference gene primers. Sequenced by immunoSEQ multiplex PCR; TCRdb stores in-frame clones only, minus some. V and J calls and clone size are as listed in that table; D and trimming were resolved from the DNA. The sample contains around 230,000 clones, around 86% of which appear only once. The receptor's source is a man aged 25 to 45 who had recovered from COVID-19. Sequenced input: peripheral blood. The rearrangement joins TRBV28 to TRBJ2-5; D remains unclear. CDR3 DNA: TGTGCCAGCAGTTTACCGGGTAGGGAGACCCAGTACTTC. Protein product: CASSLPGRETQYF. The whole variable domain, filled in from reference TRBV28 and TRBJ2-5, reads DVKVTQSSRYLVKRTGEKVFLECVQDMDHENMFWYRQDPGLGLRLIYFSYDVKMKEKGDIPEGYSVSREKKERFSLILESASTNQTSMYLCASSLPGRETQYFGPGTRLLVL.